Listed below are T cell receptor beta chains from one sample, sequenced in a study of cytomegalovirus exposure and HLA in healthy donors. Method: immunoSEQ multiplex PCR; TCRdb's copy keeps in-frame clones and lacks some. The table lists around 150,000 clones, 75% of them singletons. Specimen: PBMCs. The receptors were sampled from a man in his late teens or twenties in good health and CMV-seronegative. Both conserved end residues are part of each CDR3. Each record gives: D gene, J gene, V gene, clone size, CDR3 DNA, CDR3 protein. The D gene is left open where the match is weak. Only part of the rows carry a size: once, few, many, or a class if the clone is expanded.

d_gene: TRBD1
j_gene: TRBJ1-4
v_gene: TRBV14
abundance: -
CDR3nt: TGTGCCAGCAGCCAAGAGGGGCCCCGGGACAGGGTTAAGATTGGGTTTTTT
CDR3aa: CASSQEGPRDRVKIGFF

d_gene: TRBD1
j_gene: TRBJ2-2
v_gene: TRBV11-3
abundance: few
CDR3nt: TGTGCCAGCAGCTTAGACAGGGGGTACACCGGGGAGCTGTTTTTT
CDR3aa: CASSLDRGYTGELFF

d_gene: -
j_gene: TRBJ2-7
v_gene: TRBV2
abundance: few
CDR3nt: TGTGCCAGCAAGGAAGGCCGGGACTACGAGCAGTACTTC
CDR3aa: CASKEGRDYEQYF

d_gene: -
j_gene: TRBJ2-7
v_gene: TRBV11-3
abundance: -
CDR3nt: TGTGCCAGCAGCTTAGCGGACCCTACAGGGAACGAGCAGTACTTC
CDR3aa: CASSLADPTGNEQYF

d_gene: -
j_gene: TRBJ2-3
v_gene: TRBV7-9
abundance: -
CDR3nt: TGTGCCAGCAGCTTGTGGGGAGGAGATACGCAGTATTTT
CDR3aa: CASSLWGGDTQYF

d_gene: -
j_gene: TRBJ2-3
v_gene: TRBV10-3
abundance: -
CDR3nt: TGTGCCACCCGAGCCGGGACTACAACCCACCAGGGGGATACGCAGTATTTT
CDR3aa: CATRAGTTTHQGDTQYF

d_gene: TRBD1
j_gene: TRBJ2-7
v_gene: TRBV6-5
abundance: -
CDR3nt: TGTGCCAGCAGAAAGGGACAGGGCTACGAGCAGTACTTC
CDR3aa: CASRKGQGYEQYF

d_gene: -
j_gene: TRBJ2-7
v_gene: TRBV27
abundance: -
CDR3nt: TGTGCCAGCAGGCGGAGGGCCGCCACCCCCGAGCAGTACTTC
CDR3aa: CASRRRAATPEQYF

d_gene: -
j_gene: TRBJ2-5
v_gene: TRBV19
abundance: once
CDR3nt: TGTGCCAGTAGTCCGCGGGACAGTCTCGTGGGGCAAGAGACCCAGTACTTC
CDR3aa: CASSPRDSLVGQETQYF

d_gene: -
j_gene: TRBJ1-2
v_gene: TRBV6-5
abundance: -
CDR3nt: -
CDR3aa: CASSTSQGLYGYTF

d_gene: -
j_gene: TRBJ2-3
v_gene: TRBV4-2
abundance: -
CDR3nt: TGTGCCAGCGCTGGGGGGGGCGCGCAGTATTTT
CDR3aa: CASAGGGAQYF

d_gene: TRBD2
j_gene: TRBJ2-7
v_gene: TRBV27
abundance: -
CDR3nt: TGTGCCAGCAGTTCGAGTGGCGGGAGAGTCGAGCAGTACTTC
CDR3aa: CASSSSGGRVEQYF

d_gene: -
j_gene: TRBJ2-7
v_gene: TRBV7-9
abundance: -
CDR3nt: TGTTCCAGCAGCTTAGGGGCAGCAGGGGCTTCCTACGAGCAGTACTTC
CDR3aa: CSSSLGAAGASYEQYF

d_gene: -
j_gene: TRBJ2-1
v_gene: TRBV6-5
abundance: -
CDR3nt: TGTGCCAGCAGTTACTCGAAGGCAGGTGAGCAGTTCTTC
CDR3aa: CASSYSKAGEQFF

d_gene: TRBD1
j_gene: TRBJ1-5
v_gene: TRBV2
abundance: -
CDR3nt: TGTGCCAGCATGCCGGACAGGGGGCCCACCGGGGCCCAGCATTTT
CDR3aa: CASMPDRGPTGAQHF

d_gene: TRBD1
j_gene: TRBJ1-2
v_gene: TRBV11-2
abundance: -
CDR3nt: TGTGCCAGCAGCCCCAGGACAGGGAAAGGCGGCTACACCTTC
CDR3aa: CASSPRTGKGGYTF

d_gene: -
j_gene: TRBJ2-3
v_gene: TRBV4-3
abundance: -
CDR3nt: TGCGCCAGCAGCCCCAGGGGAGGCACAGATACGCAGTATTTT
CDR3aa: CASSPRGGTDTQYF

d_gene: TRBD1
j_gene: TRBJ2-2
v_gene: TRBV6-5
abundance: -
CDR3nt: TGTGCCAGCTCGACAGGGGCCTACACCGGGGAGCTGTTTTTT
CDR3aa: CASSTGAYTGELFF

d_gene: -
j_gene: TRBJ1-2
v_gene: TRBV25-1
abundance: -
CDR3nt: TGTGCCAGCCAGATGGGGGGGGAGACCTTTAATGGCTACACCTTC
CDR3aa: CASQMGGETFNGYTF